Presented here are 9 T cell receptor beta chains from one specimen sequenced in a study of regulatory T cells in long-lasting Graves disease. Time point in this sample: persistent/refractory GD, antithyroid drugs over 5 years with positive TRAb. There was RNA extracted from PBMCs, and the TCR library was made from it. Building the TCR beta libraries relied on iRepertoire HTBI primers, and CDR3 regions underwent Arm-PCR. TCRdb analysed the multiplex PCR reads with MiXCR anew, one entry per CDR3 protein. In the table there are approximately 470,000 distinct CDR3 sequences, roughly 20% of which are singletons. Specimen: peripheral blood mononuclear cells (PBMCs), collected when the disease was refractory, from a patient treated with antithyroid drugs. The origin of the receptors is a female donor with Graves disease.

The sample holds a few counts of this clonotype. This rearrangement joins TRBV19 to TRBJ2-7; 7 bases align to TRBD1. The J segment lost 4 bases and the V segment lost 8 bases, leaving 14 bases of the junction unmatched. Germline CDR1 reads LNHDA; CDR2 reads SQIVND (reference sequence). CDR3 length equals 15 residues. Here the CDR3 reads CASSRGRTGGYEQYF. In nucleotides, the CDR3 is TGTGCCAGTTCGAGGGGCCGGACAGGTGGTTACGAGCAGTACTTC.

This clonotype was detected ten times or more. The chain joins TRBV28 to TRBJ1-2; no clear D. V was shortened by 10 bases and J by 2 bases, with 20 bases between the two germline ends. Germline loops: CDR1 MDHEN, CDR2 SYDVKM. The CDR3 length is 15 residues. The CDR3, as DNA: TGTGCCACCCGCGGCAGCTTCTTGGAGAACTATGGCTACACCTTC. Amino acids: CATRGSFLENYGYTF.

J is TRBJ1-1 and V is TRBV7-9; unclear D gene. The V end lost 5 bases, the J end lost 1 base, and 14 bases lay between the germline ends. The CDR3 is made up of 15 amino acids. Germline V lookup: CDR1 SEHNR, CDR2 FQNEAQ (reference sequence). CDR3 bases: TGTGCCAGCAGCGTAACAAGGGTGTGGAACACTGAAGCTTTCTTT. Its protein is CASSVTRVWNTEAFF.

In this sample, this clonotype turned up many times. Here the CDR3 DNA reads TGCAGCGCCCGAGGGCGCGCCGGGGAGCTGTTTTTT. Translation gives CSARGRAGELFF. This rearrangement joins TRBV29-1 to TRBJ2-2; D is perhaps TRBD2 (5 bases). Deletions cut 7 bases from V and 6 bases from J, with 12 bases between. Germline V gene sequence: CDR1 SQVTM, CDR2 ANQGSEA. The CDR3 has 12 residues.

The chain carries TRBV28 and TRBJ2-2; 7 bases agree with TRBD1. The CDR3 sequence is 16 residues long. Per the germline V gene, CDR1 is MDHEN and CDR2 is SYDVKM. With V trimmed by 3 bases and J by 5 bases, 9 bases remained unmatched. The CDR3 DNA reads TGTGCCAGCAGTTTCCCAAAGGGGGCAACGACCGGGGAGCTGTTTTTT. Protein sequence: CASSFPKGATTGELFF.

This clonotype was counted at least ten times. V usage is TRBV10-3 and J usage is TRBJ2-7, with D unclear. The CDR3 sequence is 15 residues long. Germline V gene data show CDR1 as ENHRY and CDR2 as SYGVKD. V shed 3 bases and J shed 3 bases, with 15 bases lying between them. The chain's CDR3 is CAISDWGGTDYEQYF. Written as DNA, the CDR3 is TGTGCCATCAGTGACTGGGGTGGCACGGACTACGAGCAGTACTTC.

This clonotype was seen many times. J is TRBJ1-5 and V is TRBV6-1; 11 nucleotides match TRBD1. V lost 11 bases to trimming and J lost 4 bases; unmatched junction nucleotides: 16. The CDR3 consists of 17 residues. In germline, CDR1 is MNHNS, CDR2 SASEGT. The CDR3 loop is CASTYDPDRGLNQPQHF. CDR3 coding DNA: TGTGCCTCGACATACGACCCGGACAGGGGGCTTAATCAGCCCCAGCATTTT.

V gene TRBV11-2 combines with J gene TRBJ2-1, with 10 nucleotides matching TRBD2. Germline V lookup: CDR1 SGHAT, CDR2 FQNNGV. Trimming took 8 bases from V and 6 from J; bases not matched to a gene: 7. CDR3 length: 14 amino acids. The CDR3, as DNA: TGTGCCAGCTTGAGGGCTAGCGGGAGCAATGAGCAGTTCTTC. It translates to CASLRASGSNEQFF.

This clonotype was detected a few times. The CDR3 region has the DNA TGTGCCAGCAGTTTGGGACGAGTTGACGATGAGCAGTTCTTC. Its translation: CASSLGRVDDEQFF. The chain combines TRBV12-3 or TRBV12-4 with TRBJ2-1, with D perhaps assigned TRBD1 or TRBD2 (5 bases each). This CDR3 contains 14 residues. Deletions cut 3 bases from V and 8 bases from J, with 14 bases between.